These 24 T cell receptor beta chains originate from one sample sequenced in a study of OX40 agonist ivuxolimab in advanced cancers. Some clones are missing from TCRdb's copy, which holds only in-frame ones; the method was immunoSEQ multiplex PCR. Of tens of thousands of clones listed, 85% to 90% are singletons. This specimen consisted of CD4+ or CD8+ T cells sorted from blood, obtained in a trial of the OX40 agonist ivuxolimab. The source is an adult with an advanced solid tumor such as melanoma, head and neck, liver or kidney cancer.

The CDR3 DNA is TGTGCCAGCAGCTCCGTTAGGGGACATACCTCCTACGAGCAGTACTTC. Translation: CASSSVRGHTSYEQYF. This chain links TRBV7-9 with TRBJ2-7; possibly TRBD1 for D (6 bases). CDR1 SEHNR and CDR2 FQNEAQ come from the germline V gene (reference sequence). CDR3 length: 16 residues. Trimming took 4 bases from V and 0 from J, leaving 16 bases between them.

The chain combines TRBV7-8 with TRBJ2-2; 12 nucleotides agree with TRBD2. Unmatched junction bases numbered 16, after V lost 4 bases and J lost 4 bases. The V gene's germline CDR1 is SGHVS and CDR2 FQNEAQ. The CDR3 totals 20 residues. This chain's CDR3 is CASSSLPLAGGISSTGELFF. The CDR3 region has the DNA TGTGCCAGCAGCTCCCTCCCTCTAGCGGGAGGGATTTCTAGCACCGGGGAGCTGTTTTTT.

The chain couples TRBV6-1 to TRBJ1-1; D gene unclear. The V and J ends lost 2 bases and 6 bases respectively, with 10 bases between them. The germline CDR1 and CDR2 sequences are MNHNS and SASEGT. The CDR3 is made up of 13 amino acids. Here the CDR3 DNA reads TGTGCCAGCAGTGAACTGGGTAATGCTGAAGCTTTCTTT. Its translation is CASSELGNAEAFF.

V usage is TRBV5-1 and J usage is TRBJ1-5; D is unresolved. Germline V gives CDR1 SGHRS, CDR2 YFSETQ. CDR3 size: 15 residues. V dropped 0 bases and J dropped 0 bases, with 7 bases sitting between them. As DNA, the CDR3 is TGCGCCAGCAGCTTGGTTGGCAATAGCAATCAGCCCCAGCATTTT. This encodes CASSLVGNSNQPQHF.

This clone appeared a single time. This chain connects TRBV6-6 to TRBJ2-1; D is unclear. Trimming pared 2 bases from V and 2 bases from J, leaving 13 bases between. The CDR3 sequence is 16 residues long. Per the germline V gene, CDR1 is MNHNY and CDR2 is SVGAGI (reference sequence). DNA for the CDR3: TGTGCCAGCAGTTACCGTGTCGCCCCCCCCTACAATGAGCAGTTCTTC. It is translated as CASSYRVAPPYNEQFF.

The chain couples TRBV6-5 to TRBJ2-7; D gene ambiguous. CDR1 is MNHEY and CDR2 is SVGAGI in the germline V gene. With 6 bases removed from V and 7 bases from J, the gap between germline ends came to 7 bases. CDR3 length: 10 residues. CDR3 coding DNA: TGTGCCAGCAGGGTAGTGGAGCAGTACTTC. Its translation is CASRVVEQYF.

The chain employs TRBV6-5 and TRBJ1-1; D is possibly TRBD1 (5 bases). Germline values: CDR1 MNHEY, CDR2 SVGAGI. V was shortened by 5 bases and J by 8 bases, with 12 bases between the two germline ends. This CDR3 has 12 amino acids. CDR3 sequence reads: CASSTTGGEAFF. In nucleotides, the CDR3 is TGTGCCAGCAGTACCACGGGGGGAGAAGCTTTCTTT.

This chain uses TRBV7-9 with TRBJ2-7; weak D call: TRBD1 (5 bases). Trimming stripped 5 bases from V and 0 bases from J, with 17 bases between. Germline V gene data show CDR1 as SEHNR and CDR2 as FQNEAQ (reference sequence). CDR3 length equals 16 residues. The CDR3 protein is CASSRNAGLSSYEQYF. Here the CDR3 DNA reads TGTGCCAGCAGCCGAAACGCAGGGTTAAGCTCCTACGAGCAGTACTTC.

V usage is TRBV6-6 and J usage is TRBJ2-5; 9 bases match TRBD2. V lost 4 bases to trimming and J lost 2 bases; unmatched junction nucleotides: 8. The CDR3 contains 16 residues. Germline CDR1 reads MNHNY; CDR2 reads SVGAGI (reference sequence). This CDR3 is CASSLTSGNYQETQYF. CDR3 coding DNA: TGTGCCAGCAGTTTGACTAGCGGTAACTATCAAGAGACCCAGTACTTC.

CDR3 region: CASSLVTSGSYEQYF. CDR3 DNA: TGTGCCAGCAGCTTAGTGACTAGCGGGAGCTACGAGCAGTACTTC. The chain joins TRBV7-6 to TRBJ2-7; 12 bases match TRBD2. Germline trimming cut 1 base from V and 3 bases from J; bases unmatched to any gene: 1. The V gene's germline CDR1 is SGHVS and CDR2 FNYEAQ. The CDR3 is made up of 15 amino acids.

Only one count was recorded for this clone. CDR3 sequence (DNA): TGTGCCAGCAGTTTAGAGGGGGCGAACACCGGGGAGCTGTTTTTT. It is translated as CASSLEGANTGELFF. The rearrangement joins TRBV28 to TRBJ2-2; TRBD1 might be the D (6 bases). The germline V gene encodes CDR1 MDHEN and CDR2 SYDVKM. Trimming removed 2 bases at V and 0 bases at J, with 7 bases between. The CDR3 spans 15 residues.

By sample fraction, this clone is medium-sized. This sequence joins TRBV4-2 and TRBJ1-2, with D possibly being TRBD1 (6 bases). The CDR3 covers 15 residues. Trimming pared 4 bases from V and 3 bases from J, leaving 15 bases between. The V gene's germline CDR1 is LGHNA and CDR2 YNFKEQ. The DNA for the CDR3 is TGTGCCAGCAGCCCCCCCAGGGGACTTCACTATGGCTACACCTTC. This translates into CASSPPRGLHYGYTF.

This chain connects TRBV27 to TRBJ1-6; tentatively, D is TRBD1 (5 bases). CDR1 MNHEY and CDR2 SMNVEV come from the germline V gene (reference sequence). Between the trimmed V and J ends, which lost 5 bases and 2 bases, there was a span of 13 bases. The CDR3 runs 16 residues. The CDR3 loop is CASSTELGAYNSPLHF. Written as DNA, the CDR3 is TGTGCCAGCAGTACGGAATTGGGGGCCTATAATTCACCCCTCCACTTT.

CDR3 coding DNA: TGTGCCATCAGTGAAGGTCCGACAGGGTACCGCACAGATACGCAGTATTTT. Its translation is CAISEGPTGYRTDTQYF. This rearrangement joins TRBV10-3 to TRBJ2-3, with TRBD1 matching 7 bases. The CDR3 is 17 residues long. V shed 3 bases, J shed 1 base, and the junction held 10 bases outside the gene matches. The germline CDR1 and CDR2 sequences are ENHRY and SYGVKD.

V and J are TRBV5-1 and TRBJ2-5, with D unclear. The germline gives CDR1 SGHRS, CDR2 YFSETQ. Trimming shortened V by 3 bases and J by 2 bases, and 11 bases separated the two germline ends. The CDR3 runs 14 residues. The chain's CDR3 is CASSSTTKQETQYF. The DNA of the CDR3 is TGCGCCAGCAGCTCGACAACTAAACAAGAGACCCAGTACTTC.

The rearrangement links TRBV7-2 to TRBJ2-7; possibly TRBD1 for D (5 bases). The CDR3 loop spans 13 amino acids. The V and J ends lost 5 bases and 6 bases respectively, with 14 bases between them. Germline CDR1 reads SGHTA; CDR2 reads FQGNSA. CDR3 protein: CASSRGSVSEQYF. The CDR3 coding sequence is TGTGCCAGCAGCAGGGGATCCGTCTCCGAGCAGTACTTC.

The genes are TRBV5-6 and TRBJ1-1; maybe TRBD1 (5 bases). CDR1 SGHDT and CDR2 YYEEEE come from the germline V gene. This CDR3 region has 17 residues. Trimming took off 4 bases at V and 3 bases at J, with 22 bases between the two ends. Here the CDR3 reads CASSPAEGRNGDTEAFF. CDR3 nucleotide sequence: TGTGCCAGCAGCCCCGCCGAGGGGCGGAACGGAGACACTGAAGCTTTCTTT. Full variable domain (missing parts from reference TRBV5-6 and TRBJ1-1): DAGVTQSPTHLIKTRGQQVTLRCSPKSGHDTVSWYQQALGQGPQFIFQYYEEEERQRGNFPDRFSGHQFPNYSSELNVNALLLGDSALYLCASSPAEGRNGDTEAFFGQGTRLTVV.

CDR3 coding DNA: TGTGCCAGCAGACACTACAGGTCGGGCTACAATGAGCAGTTCTTC. Encoded protein: CASRHYRSGYNEQFF. The gene calls are TRBV28 and TRBJ2-1, with D possibly matching TRBD1 (5 bases). Germline V gene data show CDR1 as MDHEN and CDR2 as SYDVKM. The CDR3 spans 15 residues. V lost 6 bases and J lost 3, with 15 bases in between.

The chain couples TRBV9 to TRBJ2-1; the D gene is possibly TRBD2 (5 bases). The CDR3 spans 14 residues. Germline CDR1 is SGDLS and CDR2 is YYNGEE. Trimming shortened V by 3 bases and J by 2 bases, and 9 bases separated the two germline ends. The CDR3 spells CASSGGLAYNEQFF. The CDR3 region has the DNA TGTGCCAGCAGCGGAGGGCTGGCCTACAATGAGCAGTTCTTC. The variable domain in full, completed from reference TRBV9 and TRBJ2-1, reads DSGVTQTPKHLITATGQRVTLRCSPRSGDLSVYWYQQSLDQGLQFLIQYYNGEERAKGNILERFSAQQFPDLHSELNLSSLELGDSALYFCASSGGLAYNEQFFGPGTRLTVL.

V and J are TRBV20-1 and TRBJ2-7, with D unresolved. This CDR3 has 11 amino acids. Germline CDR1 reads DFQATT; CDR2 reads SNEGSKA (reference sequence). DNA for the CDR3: TGCAGCCCCGTAAGGTCCTACGAGCAGTACTTC. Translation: CSPVRSYEQYF.

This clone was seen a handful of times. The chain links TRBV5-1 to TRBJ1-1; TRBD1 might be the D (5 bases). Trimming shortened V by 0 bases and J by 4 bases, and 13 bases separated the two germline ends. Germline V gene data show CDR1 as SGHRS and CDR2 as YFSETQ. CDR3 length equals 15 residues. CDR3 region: CASSLAQGSATEAFF. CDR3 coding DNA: TGCGCCAGCAGCTTGGCTCAGGGTAGTGCCACTGAAGCTTTCTTT.

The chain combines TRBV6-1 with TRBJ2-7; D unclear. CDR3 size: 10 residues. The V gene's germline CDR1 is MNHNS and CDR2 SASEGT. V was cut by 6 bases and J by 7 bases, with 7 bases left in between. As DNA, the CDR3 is TGTGCCAGCAGGGTAGTGGAGCAGTACTTC. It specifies CASRVVEQYF.

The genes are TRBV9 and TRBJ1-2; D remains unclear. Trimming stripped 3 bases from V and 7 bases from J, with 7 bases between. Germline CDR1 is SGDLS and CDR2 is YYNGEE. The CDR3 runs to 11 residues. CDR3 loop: CASSGISGYTF. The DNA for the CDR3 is TGTGCCAGCAGCGGGATTTCTGGCTACACCTTC.

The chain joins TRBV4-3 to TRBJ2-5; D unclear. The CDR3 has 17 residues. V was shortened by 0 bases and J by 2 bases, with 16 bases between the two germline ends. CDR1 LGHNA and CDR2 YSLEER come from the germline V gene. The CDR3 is CASSQDGGPGPQETQYF. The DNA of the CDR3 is TGCGCCAGCAGCCAAGACGGCGGCCCCGGCCCACAAGAGACCCAGTACTTC.